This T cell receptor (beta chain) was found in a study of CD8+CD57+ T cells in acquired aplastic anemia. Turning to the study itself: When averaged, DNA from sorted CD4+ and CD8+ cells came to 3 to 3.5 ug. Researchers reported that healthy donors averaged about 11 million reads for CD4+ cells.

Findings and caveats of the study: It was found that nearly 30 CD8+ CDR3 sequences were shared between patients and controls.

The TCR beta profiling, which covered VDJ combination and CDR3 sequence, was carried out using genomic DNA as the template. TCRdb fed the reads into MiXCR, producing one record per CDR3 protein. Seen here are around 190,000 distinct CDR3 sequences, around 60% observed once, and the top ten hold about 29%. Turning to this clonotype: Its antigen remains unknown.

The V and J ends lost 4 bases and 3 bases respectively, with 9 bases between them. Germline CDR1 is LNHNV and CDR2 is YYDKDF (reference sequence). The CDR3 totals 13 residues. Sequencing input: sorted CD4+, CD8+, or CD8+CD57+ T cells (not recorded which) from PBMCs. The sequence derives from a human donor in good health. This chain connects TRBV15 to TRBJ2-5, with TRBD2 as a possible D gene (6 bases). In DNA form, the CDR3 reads TGTGCCACCAGCAAGTGGGGGGAAGAGACCCAGTACTTC. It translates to CATSKWGEETQYF.